This T cell receptor (beta chain) was captured in a study of blood T cell repertoires in COVID-19 (TCRdb year 2020). Study-level background: Samples covering the acute and convalescent phases of COVID-19 were provided by collaborators in the United States, Italy and Spain. The material from the prospective study consisted of cDNA or gDNA derived from T cells, B-cell-depleted T cells, or PBMCs. Subjects who had been exposed to COVID-19, were actively infected with it, or had recovered from it provided the deeply sampled blood TCRbeta repertoires that made up the dataset. A freely available public database, intended as a resource for researchers studying the immune response to SARS-CoV-2, is where the repertoires were released. Samples came from the ongoing ImmuneRACE study (first 160 participants) plus 1,254 subjects from 6 global collaborators. Sample metadata almost always included a de-identified subject ID, COVID-19 status, age in years and sex. Where available, HLA class I and class II types were taken from metadata supplied by the sample provider and were not determined by assay-based typing. Summary of the overall study and its limitations: Clinical and demographic metadata were provided uncurated, with the amount varying by source and participant.

Enrolling through a virtual design, the prospective study's participants ranged in age from about 18 to 89 years and lived across roughly 24 United States geographic areas. To assign participants to cohorts, the prospective study relied on clinical history that participants themselves reported in a screening survey and a study questionnaire. In the prospective study, whole blood, serum and a nasopharyngeal or oropharyngeal swab were collected from each participant by mobile phlebotomists. Participants in the prospective study had the option to provide additional blood draws and questionnaires over a roughly 2-month period. Prospective study blood samples were shipped either frozen or at room temperature before DNA extraction. TCRbeta CDR3 regions were amplified from genomic DNA by means of the immunoSEQ Assay, a bias-controlled multiplex PCR. The authors processed their data as follows. The number of nucleated cells in each sample was estimated by amplification of reference gene primers within the assay. Sequence reads were collapsed and filtered to measure the absolute abundance of every unique TCRbeta CDR3 rearrangement. Productive Simpson clonality was computed per sample as the square root of Simpson's diversity index over productive rearrangements. Sourced from immuneACCESS, this table was stored by TCRdb with only in-frame sequences that have V and J called. A share of the clones is absent; for the studies checked, an unresolved V gene accounts for under half, and the remainder has no known explanation. V, J and clone size were drawn from that table, and D and trimming were deduced from the DNA. The sample table records roughly 250,000 clones; around 90% of these occur just once. The ten largest clonotypes hold roughly 6.3% of the sample.

As regards this clone: Its specific antigen is unknown. No quality values exist for individual bases; no much larger clone is one base distant.

Reading the germline V gene (reference sequence) gives CDR1 WNHNN and CDR2 SYGVQD. The CDR3 sequence holds 14 residues, the cysteine and phenylalanine included. Just the 42-base CDR3 DNA is kept, in frame starting at base 1. The junction carries 14 bases between V and J, which are trimmed by 10 bases and 4 bases respectively. The sequence came from a woman aged 25 to 45 with acute COVID-19. The sequenced material came from PBMCs or T cells enriched from blood (not recorded which). Recombination joined TRBV10-1 with TRBJ2-6; the D gene is possibly TRBD1, with 5 bases matching. This receptor carries the CDR3 CATLPGLGANVLTF. The nucleotides read TGCGCCACCCTCCCAGGGTTAGGGGCCAACGTCCTGACTTTC.